This TCR beta chain is from a study of blood T cells in healthy people across ages. Overall study results and limits: Per million T cells, TCR beta diversity dropped about linearly as age rose. With naive T cell percentage, TCR beta diversity showed a strong correlation.

As for this clonotype: The antigen is not known.

Combining a sample-barcoded 5' primer with a J-beta primer mix, a second PCR ran for 7 to 11 cycles. Via MiXCR, TCRdb re-called the 5' RACE reads, giving one row per CDR3 protein. The data contain roughly 1,300,000 distinct CDR3 sequences, around 55% of them singletons. The sequence came from a young man in good health. The sequenced sample was blood.

CDR3 amino acids: CASSLSLGRETQYF. DNA for the CDR3: TGTGCCAGCAGCTTAAGTTTAGGGCGAGAGACCCAGTACTTC. The chain joins TRBV7-2 to TRBJ2-7; D not certain. The J call could be wrong; TRBJ2-5 is a better fit for the DNA end. Germline values: CDR1 SGHTA, CDR2 FQGNSA. The CDR3 extends over 14 amino acids.